This TCR beta chain was observed in a study of T cells in Graves' hyperthyroidism and ophthalmopathy. Looked up from germline, CDR1 is SGHAT and CDR2 is FQNNGV. The CDR3 runs to 16 residues. Trimming stripped 5 bases from V and 0 bases from J, with 14 bases between. Reasons for excluding patients were uncontrolled infection, other autoimmune disease, pregnancy or lactation. Many counts were recorded for this clonotype. Its antigen is not known. TCR beta CDR3 region amplification was performed from RNA transcripts. HTBI primers were employed in a first-round RT-PCR of the TCR CDR3. Via MiXCR, TCRdb re-called the multiplex PCR reads, giving one row per CDR3 protein. The sample consists of roughly 640,000 distinct CDR3 sequences, more than 15% of them appearing once. Regarding the study as a whole: Most clonotypes expanded in the thyroid (above 0.001) were also present in blood.

The chain uses TRBV11-2 and TRBJ1-5, with D perhaps TRBD1 (5 bases). The TCR originated in a woman in her thirties or forties with Graves' ophthalmopathy. Material for sequencing was blood. CDR3 protein: CASSHLGGVSNQPQHF. The CDR3 bases are TGTGCCAGCAGCCACCTGGGGGGAGTTAGCAATCAGCCCCAGCATTTT.